The 29 T cell receptor beta chains below were found in one sample sequenced in a study of blood T cell repertoires in COVID-19. Clones were sequenced by immunoSEQ multiplex PCR, and TCRdb holds only the in-frame ones, with some missing. The sample has about 330,000 clones; around nine tenths are singletons. Sequencing used peripheral blood. Every receptor here comes from a woman aged 50 to 65 with active or convalescent COVID-19.

The V gene is TRBV27, the J gene TRBJ1-1; tentatively, D is TRBD1 (6 bases). The CDR3 contains 13 residues. The V end was cut by 2 bases, the J end by 5 bases, with 9 bases between. Germline-derived CDR1 and CDR2 are MNHEY and SMNVEV (reference sequence). The CDR3 protein is CASSLGRGTEAFF. The CDR3, as DNA: TGTGCCAGCAGTTTAGGGAGGGGGACTGAAGCTTTCTTT.

The CDR3 reads CASSPGKNYGYTF. The CDR3 DNA reads as TGTGCCAGCAGTCCAGGGAAAAACTATGGCTACACCTTC. The rearrangement uses TRBV28 and TRBJ1-2; possibly TRBD1 for D (5 bases). Germline V gene sequence: CDR1 MDHEN, CDR2 SYDVKM. V lost 5 bases, J lost 2 bases, and 9 bases lay in between. The CDR3 sequence is 13 residues long.

The chain links TRBV5-1 to TRBJ2-1; D possibly corresponds to TRBD2 (6 bases). The V end lost 0 bases, the J end lost 3 bases, and 10 bases lay between the germline ends. Germline lookup yields CDR1 SGHRS and CDR2 YFSETQ. The CDR3 totals 15 residues. The CDR3 sequence: CASSLGAGFYNEQFF. CDR3 DNA sequence: TGCGCCAGCAGCTTGGGGGCGGGGTTCTACAATGAGCAGTTCTTC.

The chain is built from TRBV24-1 and TRBJ2-3, with 7 bases fitting TRBD2. The length of the CDR3 is 15 residues. The germline gives CDR1 KGHDR, CDR2 SFDVKD. The junction had 6 bases not matched to a gene; V was cut back by 3 bases and J by 4 bases. The CDR3: CATSDLGREPDTQYF. The CDR3 DNA reads TGTGCCACCAGTGATCTAGGGCGGGAGCCAGATACGCAGTATTTT.

This chain joins TRBV6-6 and TRBJ1-5; 10 bases line up with TRBD1. Trimming took 7 bases from V and 7 from J; bases not matched to a gene: 7. The length of the CDR3 is 14 residues. Germline V gene data show CDR1 as MNHNY and CDR2 as SVGAGI (reference sequence). The CDR3 DNA sequence: TGTGCCAGCACCCCGACAGGGGGCGGACAGCCCCAGCATTTT. The encoded protein is CASTPTGGGQPQHF.

The chain recombines TRBV13 with TRBJ2-7; 9 nucleotides agree with TRBD1. Germline values: CDR1 PRHDT, CDR2 FYEKMQ (reference sequence). The CDR3 sequence is 15 residues long. Trimming took 5 bases from V and 4 from J; bases not matched to a gene: 9. CDR3 DNA sequence: TGTGCCAGCAGCGCCGGGACAGGGTACGAGTACGAGCAGTACTTC. Protein sequence: CASSAGTGYEYEQYF.

The J gene is TRBJ2-7, the V gene TRBV5-1; tentatively, D is TRBD1 (5 bases). Germline CDR1 reads SGHRS; CDR2 reads YFSETQ. CDR3 length: 14 amino acids. The V and J ends lost 0 bases and 7 bases respectively, with 14 bases between them. The CDR3 nucleotides read TGCGCCAGCAGCTTGGCCTCCAGGGAATCGGAGCAGTACTTC. Its translation: CASSLASRESEQYF.

The chain links TRBV30 to TRBJ1-6; no reliable D call. The germline V gene encodes CDR1 GTSNPN and CDR2 SVGIG (reference sequence). The ends were cut back, 2 bases at V and 9 bases at J, with 11 bases in the middle. This CDR3 has 13 residues. The CDR3 DNA reads TGTGCCTGGAGTACCCGAGGTGGTTCACCCCTCCACTTT. Residues: CAWSTRGGSPLHF.

This chain uses TRBV5-1 with TRBJ1-6; 7 bases are shared with TRBD1. Germline V gives CDR1 SGHRS, CDR2 YFSETQ. V lost 5 bases and J lost 8; bases outside the gene matches: 10. The CDR3 runs 15 residues. The DNA for the CDR3 is TGCGCCAGCAGTCTGACTACAGGGGAGGATTCACCCCTCCACTTT. This translates into CASSLTTGEDSPLHF.

The chain recombines TRBV7-2 with TRBJ2-5; D perhaps matches TRBD2 (5 bases). The CDR3 covers 17 residues. V was trimmed by 1 base and J by 2 bases, leaving 17 bases between them. Per germline, CDR1 SGHTA and CDR2 FQGNSA. This chain's CDR3 is CASSLVPSAVIQETQYF. The DNA of the CDR3 is TGTGCCAGCAGCTTAGTGCCGTCAGCGGTGATTCAAGAGACCCAGTACTTC.

As regards this clone: The identical CDR3 is also encoded by other nucleotide sequences in the sample. The chain recombines TRBV18 with TRBJ1-5; D not certain. The CDR3 has 13 amino acids. Germline V gene data show CDR1 as KGHSH and CDR2 as LQKENI. Between the trimmed V and J ends, which lost 2 bases and 3 bases, there was a span of 5 bases. The CDR3 sequence is CASSPGLNQPQHF. The CDR3 DNA is TGTGCCAGCTCACCAGGGCTCAATCAGCCCCAGCATTTT.

The count of this clone is one. The gene calls are TRBV7-9 and TRBJ1-1; D is perhaps TRBD1 (6 bases). This CDR3 has 18 residues. The germline CDR1 and CDR2 sequences are SEHNR and FQNEAQ (reference sequence). V was clipped by 2 bases and J by 1 base, with 20 bases between them. The CDR3 loop reads CASSLNQAAGVGNTEAFF. In DNA, the CDR3 is TGTGCCAGCAGCTTAAATCAGGCCGCAGGGGTAGGGAACACTGAAGCTTTCTTT.

A few counts support this clone. The CDR3 loop is CAWSPGTGNTEAFF. The CDR3 DNA reads as TGTGCCTGGAGCCCGGGGACAGGGAACACTGAAGCTTTCTTT. The chain links TRBV30 to TRBJ1-1, with 8 bases fitting TRBD1. CDR3 length equals 14 residues. Germline CDR1 GTSNPN, CDR2 SVGIG (reference sequence). The V segment lost 3 bases and the J segment 1 base; nucleotides outside the gene matches: 4.

CDR3 nucleotide sequence: TGTGCCAGCTCACCACCGACAGGGCAAGAGACCCAGTACTTC. Protein product: CASSPPTGQETQYF. This chain links TRBV18 with TRBJ2-5, with 7 bases identical to TRBD1. This CDR3 comprises 14 residues. Germline values: CDR1 KGHSH, CDR2 LQKENI. V gave up 0 bases and J gave up 2 bases; unmatched junction bases: 0.

The genes are TRBV29-1 and TRBJ2-1, with 7 bases matching TRBD2. From germline, CDR1 is SQVTM and CDR2 ANQGSEA. This CDR3 has 15 amino acids. The junction had 6 bases not matched to a gene; V was cut back by 4 bases and J by 0 bases. DNA of the CDR3: TGCAGCGTTGTAGGGAGGGCAAGCTCCTACAATGAGCAGTTCTTC. Residues: CSVVGRASSYNEQFF.

The V and J genes are TRBV5-4 and TRBJ2-1; TRBD2 aligns across 9 bases. V shed 0 bases and J 2 bases; nucleotides not matched to a gene: 0. CDR3 length: 15 amino acids. From germline, CDR1 is SGHNT and CDR2 YYREEE (reference sequence). CDR3: CASSLGLAAYNEQFF. In DNA, the CDR3 is TGTGCCAGCAGCTTGGGACTAGCGGCCTACAATGAGCAGTTCTTC.

By its share, this clone is medium-sized. V is TRBV7-2 and J is TRBJ2-7; 7 positions agree with TRBD2. Germline assignment: CDR1 SGHTA and CDR2 FQGNSA. With 5 bases clipped from V and 0 bases from J, the junction kept 10 bases outside the gene matches. The CDR3 is 16 amino acids. CDR3 DNA: TGTGCCAGCAGCCCAACGGGGAGCGGGGACTCCTACGAGCAGTACTTC. Its protein product is CASSPTGSGDSYEQYF.

The chain has TRBV5-6 and TRBJ2-3; D is uncertain. CDR3 length: 13 residues. V was cut by 7 bases and J by 1 base, with 10 bases left in between. Germline CDR1 and CDR2: SGHDT and YYEEEE. The CDR3 protein is CASGRSGTDTQYF. CDR3 DNA: TGTGCCAGCGGAAGGAGTGGCACAGATACGCAGTATTTT. Using reference TRBV5-6 and TRBJ2-3 for the parts outside the CDR3, the full variable domain is DAGVTQSPTHLIKTRGQQVTLRCSPKSGHDTVSWYQQALGQGPQFIFQYYEEEERQRGNFPDRFSGHQFPNYSSELNVNALLLGDSALYLCASGRSGTDTQYFGPGTRLTVL.

V usage is TRBV19 and J usage is TRBJ1-5, with 8 nucleotides matching TRBD1. Losses at the gene ends were 9 bases for V and 5 bases for J; bases not matched to a gene: 6. Germline V lookup: CDR1 LNHDA, CDR2 SQIVND (reference sequence). The CDR3 is made up of 13 amino acids. The CDR3 is CASRDRGDQPQHF. The CDR3 coding sequence is TGTGCCAGCCGCGACAGGGGCGATCAGCCCCAGCATTTT. Full variable domain (missing parts from reference TRBV19 and TRBJ1-5): DGGITQSPKYLFRKEGQNVTLSCEQNLNHDAMYWYRQDPGQGLRLIYYSQIVNDFQKGDIAEGYSVSREKKESFPLTVTSAQKNPTAFYLCASRDRGDQPQHFGDGTRLSIL.

The chain couples TRBV2 to TRBJ1-2, with D perhaps matching TRBD1 (6 bases). V lost 8 bases, J lost 5 bases, and 12 bases lay in between. The germline V gene has CDR1 SNHLY and CDR2 FYNNEI. This CDR3 has 12 amino acids. CDR3 nucleotide sequence: TGTGCCAGCTCGACTACAGGGTATGGCTACACCTTC. Protein sequence: CASSTTGYGYTF.

The chain carries TRBV7-6 and TRBJ2-5; weak D call: TRBD1 (6 bases). V gave up 7 bases and J gave up 3 bases, with 6 bases separating them. The germline V gene encodes CDR1 SGHVS and CDR2 FNYEAQ. There are 11 residues in the CDR3. As DNA, the CDR3 is TGTGCCAGCACAGGGGAAGAGACCCAGTACTTC. It yields the protein CASTGEETQYF.

The rearrangement joins TRBV4-3 to TRBJ2-4; tentatively, D is TRBD1 (6 bases). Trimming pared 0 bases from V and 7 bases from J, leaving 13 bases between. In germline, CDR1 is LGHNA, CDR2 YSLEER. The CDR3 spans 15 residues. The chain's CDR3 is CASSQDPRQGNIQYF. Here the CDR3 DNA reads TGCGCCAGCAGCCAAGATCCCCGTCAGGGGAACATTCAGTACTTC.

This chain joins TRBV2 and TRBJ2-7, with D perhaps matching TRBD2 (5 bases). Germline V gene sequence: CDR1 SNHLY, CDR2 FYNNEI. V was clipped by 5 bases and J by 5 bases, with 16 bases between them. This CDR3 region has 14 residues. The CDR3 protein is CASSRFGDYNEQYF. The CDR3 region has the DNA TGTGCCAGCAGTCGCTTCGGCGACTACAACGAGCAGTACTTC.

This chain joins TRBV7-9 and TRBJ2-7, with TRBD2 matching over 9 bases. The CDR3 totals 14 residues. Trimming at V came to 2 bases and at J to 4 bases, leaving 3 bases not matched to a gene. Germline V gene lookup returns CDR1 SEHNR and CDR2 FQNEAQ (reference sequence). CDR3 DNA: TGTGCCAGCAGCTTATCCAGCGGGAGGTACGAGCAGTACTTC. It translates to CASSLSSGRYEQYF.

The chain combines TRBV6-2 or TRBV6-3 with TRBJ2-3, with TRBD2 matching over 10 bases. J gave up 6 bases and V 5 bases, and 5 bases lay outside the gene matches. The V gene's germline CDR1 is MNHEY and CDR2 SVGEGT. The CDR3 covers 14 residues. The CDR3 DNA reads as TGTGCCAGCAGTCTAGCGGGAGCCTTGGATACGCAGTATTTT. Encoded protein: CASSLAGALDTQYF.

The rearrangement joins TRBV7-2 to TRBJ2-1, with 16 bases that match TRBD2. Germline CDR1 is SGHTA and CDR2 is FQGNSA. There are 18 residues in the CDR3. V trimming: 5 bases; J trimming: 3 bases; junction bases outside the gene matches: 7. CDR3: CASSAPGLAGGHYNEQFF. DNA for the CDR3: TGTGCCAGCAGCGCACCGGGACTAGCGGGGGGGCACTACAATGAGCAGTTCTTC. The whole variable domain, remainder taken from reference TRBV7-2 and TRBJ2-1, is GAGVSQSPSNKVTEKGKDVELRCDPISGHTALYWYRQSLGQGLEFLIYFQGNSAPDKSGLPSDRFSAERTGGSVSTLTIQRTQQEDSAVYLCASSAPGLAGGHYNEQFFGPGTRLTVL.

Ten or more counts support this clone. The chain links TRBV6-5 to TRBJ1-5; D is perhaps TRBD1 (6 bases). Germline CDR1 is MNHEY and CDR2 is SVGAGI. V lost 5 bases and J 3 bases, leaving 8 bases between the germline ends. The CDR3 has 13 residues. The CDR3 spells CASSRQDNQPQHF. CDR3 DNA: TGTGCCAGCAGTCGACAGGACAATCAGCCCCAGCATTTT.

The CDR3 here is CAISVTDGSYGYTF. The CDR3 DNA follows: TGTGCCATCAGTGTGACCGATGGGAGCTATGGCTACACCTTC. The chain combines TRBV10-3 with TRBJ1-2; D is ambiguous. This CDR3 has 14 residues. Trimming took off 4 bases at V and 4 bases at J, with 13 bases between the two ends. Looked up from germline, CDR1 is ENHRY and CDR2 is SYGVKD.

V is TRBV30 and J is TRBJ1-5; D remains unclear. The CDR3 sequence is 13 residues long. Germline lookup yields CDR1 GTSNPN and CDR2 SVGIG (reference sequence). Between the trimmed V and J ends, which lost 2 bases and 3 bases, there was a span of 8 bases. CDR3 coding DNA: TGTGCCTGGAGTACGAGGGACAATCAGCCCCAGCATTTT. Protein: CAWSTRDNQPQHF.